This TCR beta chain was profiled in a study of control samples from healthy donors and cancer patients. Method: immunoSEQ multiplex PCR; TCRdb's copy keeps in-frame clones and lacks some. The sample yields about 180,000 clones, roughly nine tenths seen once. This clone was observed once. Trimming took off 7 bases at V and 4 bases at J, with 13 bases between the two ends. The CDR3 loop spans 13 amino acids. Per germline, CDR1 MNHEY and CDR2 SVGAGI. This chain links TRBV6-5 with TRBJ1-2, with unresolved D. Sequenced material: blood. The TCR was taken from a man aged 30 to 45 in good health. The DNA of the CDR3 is TGTGCCAGCATCCGGACGGCGGTCTATGGCTACACCTTC. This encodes CASIRTAVYGYTF.